This T cell receptor beta chain emerged from a study of blood T cell repertoires in COVID-19. Sequencing was performed with immunoSEQ multiplex PCR; in TCRdb, only in-frame clones are kept and a portion is missing. The sample holds 150,000 to 200,000 clones, about 83% seen once. Trimming took 6 bases from V and 3 from J, leaving 14 bases between them. This CDR3 is 14 amino acids long. Germline V gene sequence: CDR1 MNHEY, CDR2 SVGAGI. The source material was peripheral blood. This receptor was identified in a woman in her 70s with COVID-19, enrolled during active disease. The J gene is TRBJ1-2, the V gene TRBV6-5; D is possibly TRBD1 (6 bases). In DNA, the CDR3 is TGTGCCAGCAGGAATTCGGGGGGCCACTATGGCTACACCTTC. Amino acids: CASRNSGGHYGYTF.